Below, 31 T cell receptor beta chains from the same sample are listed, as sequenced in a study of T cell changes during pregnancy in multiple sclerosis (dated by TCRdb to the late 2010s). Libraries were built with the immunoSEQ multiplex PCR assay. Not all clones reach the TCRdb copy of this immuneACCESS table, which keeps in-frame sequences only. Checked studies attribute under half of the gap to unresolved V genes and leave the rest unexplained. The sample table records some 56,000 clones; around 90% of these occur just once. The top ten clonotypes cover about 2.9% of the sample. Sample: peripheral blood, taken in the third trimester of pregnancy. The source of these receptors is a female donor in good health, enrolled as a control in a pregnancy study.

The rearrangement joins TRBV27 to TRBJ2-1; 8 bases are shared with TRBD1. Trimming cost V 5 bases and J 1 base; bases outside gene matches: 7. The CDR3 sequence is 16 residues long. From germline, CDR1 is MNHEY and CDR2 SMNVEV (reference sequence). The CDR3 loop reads CASSQGAGGSYNEQFF. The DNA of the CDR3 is TGTGCCAGCAGTCAGGGGGCAGGTGGGTCCTACAATGAGCAGTTCTTC.

The CDR3 sequence is CASSLGSRGPVYGYTF. The CDR3 region has the DNA TGTGCCAGCAGCTTGGGATCGAGGGGGCCGGTCTATGGCTACACCTTC. The chain uses TRBV5-6 and TRBJ1-2, with 7 bases aligning to TRBD1. V lost 0 bases and J lost 4; bases outside the gene matches: 9. The CDR3 spans 16 residues. Germline CDR1 SGHDT, CDR2 YYEEEE.

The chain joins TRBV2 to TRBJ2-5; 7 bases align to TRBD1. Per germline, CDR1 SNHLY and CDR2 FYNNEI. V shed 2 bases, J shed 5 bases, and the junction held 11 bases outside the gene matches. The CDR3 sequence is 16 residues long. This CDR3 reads CASSEKGTGVGETQYF. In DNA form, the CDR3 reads TGTGCCAGCAGTGAAAAAGGAACAGGGGTCGGGGAGACCCAGTACTTC.

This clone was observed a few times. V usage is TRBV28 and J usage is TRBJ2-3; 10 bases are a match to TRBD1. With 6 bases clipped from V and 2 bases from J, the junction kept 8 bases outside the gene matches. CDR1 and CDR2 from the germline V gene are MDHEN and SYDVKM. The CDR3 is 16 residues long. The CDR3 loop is CASSPLGQGVTDTQYF. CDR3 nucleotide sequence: TGTGCCAGCAGCCCTCTCGGACAGGGGGTCACAGATACGCAGTATTTT. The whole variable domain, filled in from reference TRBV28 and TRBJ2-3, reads DVKVTQSSRYLVKRTGEKVFLECVQDMDHENMFWYRQDPGLGLRLIYFSYDVKMKEKGDIPEGYSVSREKKERFSLILESASTNQTSMYLCASSPLGQGVTDTQYFGPGTRLTVL.

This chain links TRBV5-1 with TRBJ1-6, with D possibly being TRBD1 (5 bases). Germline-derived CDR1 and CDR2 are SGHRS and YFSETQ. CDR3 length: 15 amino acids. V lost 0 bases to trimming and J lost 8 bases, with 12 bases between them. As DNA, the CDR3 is TGCGCCAGCAGCTTGGTCGGGGGTGGGGATTCACCCCTCCACTTT. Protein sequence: CASSLVGGGDSPLHF.

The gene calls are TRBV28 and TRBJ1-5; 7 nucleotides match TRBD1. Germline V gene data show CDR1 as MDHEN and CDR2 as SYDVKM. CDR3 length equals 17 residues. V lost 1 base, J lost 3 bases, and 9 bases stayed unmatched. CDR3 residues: CASSLFGDRADNQPQHF. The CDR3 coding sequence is TGTGCCAGCAGTTTATTCGGGGACAGAGCCGACAATCAGCCCCAGCATTTT.

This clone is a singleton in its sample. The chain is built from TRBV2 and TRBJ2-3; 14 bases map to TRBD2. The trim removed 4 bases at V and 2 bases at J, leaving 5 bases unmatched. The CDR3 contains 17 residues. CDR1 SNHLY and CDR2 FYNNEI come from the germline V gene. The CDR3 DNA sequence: TGTGCCAGCAGTGTCGGACTAGCGGGGGGTGACACAGATACGCAGTATTTT. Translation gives CASSVGLAGGDTDTQYF. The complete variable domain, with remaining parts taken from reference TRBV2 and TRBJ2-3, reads EPEVTQTPSHQVTQMGQEVILRCVPISNHLYFYWYRQILGQKVEFLVSFYNNEISEKSEIFDDQFSVERPDGSNFTLKIRSTKLEDSAMYFCASSVGLAGGDTDTQYFGPGTRLTVL.

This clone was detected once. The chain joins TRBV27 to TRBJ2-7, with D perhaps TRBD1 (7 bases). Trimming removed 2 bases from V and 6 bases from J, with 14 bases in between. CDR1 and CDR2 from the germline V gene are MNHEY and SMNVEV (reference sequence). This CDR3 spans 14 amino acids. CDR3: CASSLDREVPEQYF. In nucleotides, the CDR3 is TGTGCCAGCAGTTTAGACAGGGAGGTACCCGAGCAGTACTTC.

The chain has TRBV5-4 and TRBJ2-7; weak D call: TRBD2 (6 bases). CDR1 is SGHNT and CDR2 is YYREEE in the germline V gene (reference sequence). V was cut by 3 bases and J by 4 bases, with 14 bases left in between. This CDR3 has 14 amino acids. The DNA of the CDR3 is TGTGCCAGCAGCTCTGCCGGGGGTTCGTACGAGCAGTACTTC. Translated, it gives CASSSAGGSYEQYF.

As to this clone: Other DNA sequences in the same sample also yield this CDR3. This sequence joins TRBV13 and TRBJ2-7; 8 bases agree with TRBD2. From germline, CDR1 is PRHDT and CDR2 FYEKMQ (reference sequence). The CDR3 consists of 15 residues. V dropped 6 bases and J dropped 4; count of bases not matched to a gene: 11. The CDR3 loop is CASSSKYGGGYEQYF. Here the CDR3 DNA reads TGTGCCAGCAGTTCCAAATACGGGGGGGGATACGAGCAGTACTTC.

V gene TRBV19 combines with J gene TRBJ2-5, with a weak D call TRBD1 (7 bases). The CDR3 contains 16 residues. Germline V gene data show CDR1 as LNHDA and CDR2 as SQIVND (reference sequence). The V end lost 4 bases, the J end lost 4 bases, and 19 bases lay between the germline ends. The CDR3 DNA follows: TGTGCCAGTAGTACAAGACAGGGAGGAATTGGAGAGACCCAGTACTTC. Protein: CASSTRQGGIGETQYF.

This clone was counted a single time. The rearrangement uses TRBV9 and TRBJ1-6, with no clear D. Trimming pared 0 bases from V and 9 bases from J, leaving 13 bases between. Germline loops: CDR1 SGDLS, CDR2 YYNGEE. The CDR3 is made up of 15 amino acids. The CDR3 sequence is CASSVDTGTSSPLHF. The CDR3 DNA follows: TGTGCCAGCAGCGTAGACACGGGTACGAGTTCACCCCTCCACTTT.

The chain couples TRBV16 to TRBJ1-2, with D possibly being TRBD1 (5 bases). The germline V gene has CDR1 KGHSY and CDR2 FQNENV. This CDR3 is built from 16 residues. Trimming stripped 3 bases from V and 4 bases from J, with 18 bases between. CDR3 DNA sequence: TGTGCCAGCAGCCACCTGGACACTCCGGGCAGCTATGGCTACACCTTC. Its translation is CASSHLDTPGSYGYTF.

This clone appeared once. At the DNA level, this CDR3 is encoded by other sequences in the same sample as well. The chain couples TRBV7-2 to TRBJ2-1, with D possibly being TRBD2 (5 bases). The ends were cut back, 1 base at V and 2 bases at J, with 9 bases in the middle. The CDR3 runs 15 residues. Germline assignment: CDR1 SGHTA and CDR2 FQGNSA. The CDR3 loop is CASSLVAGTYNEQFF. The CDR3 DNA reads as TGTGCCAGCAGCTTAGTGGCCGGGACCTACAATGAGCAGTTCTTC.

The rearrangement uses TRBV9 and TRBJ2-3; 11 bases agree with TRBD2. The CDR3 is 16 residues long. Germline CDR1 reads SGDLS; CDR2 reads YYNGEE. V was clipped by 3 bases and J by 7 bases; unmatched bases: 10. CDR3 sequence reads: CASSARIAGGMNTQYF. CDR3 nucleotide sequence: TGTGCCAGCAGCGCTCGTATAGCGGGGGGGATGAATACGCAGTATTTT.

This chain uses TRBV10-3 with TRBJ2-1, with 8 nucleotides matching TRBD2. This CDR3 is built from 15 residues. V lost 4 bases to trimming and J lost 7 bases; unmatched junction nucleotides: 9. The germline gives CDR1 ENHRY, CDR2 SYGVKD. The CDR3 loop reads CAISVSTGGQNEQFF. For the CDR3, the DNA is TGTGCCATCAGTGTGTCAACGGGGGGGCAAAATGAGCAGTTCTTC.

CDR3 sequence: CASSPPDLSGNTIYF. The DNA of the CDR3 is TGTGCCAGCTCACCACCGGACTTATCTGGAAACACCATATATTTT. The chain employs TRBV18 and TRBJ1-3; no clear D gene. The CDR3 is 15 amino acids. Germline-derived CDR1 and CDR2 are KGHSH and LQKENI. V was clipped by 0 bases and J by 1 base, with 7 bases between them.

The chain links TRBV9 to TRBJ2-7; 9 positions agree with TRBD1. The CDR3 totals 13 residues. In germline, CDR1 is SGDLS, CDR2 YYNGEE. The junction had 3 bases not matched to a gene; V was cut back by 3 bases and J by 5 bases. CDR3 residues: CASSDDRGNEQYF. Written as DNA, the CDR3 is TGTGCCAGCAGCGACGACAGGGGGAACGAGCAGTACTTC.

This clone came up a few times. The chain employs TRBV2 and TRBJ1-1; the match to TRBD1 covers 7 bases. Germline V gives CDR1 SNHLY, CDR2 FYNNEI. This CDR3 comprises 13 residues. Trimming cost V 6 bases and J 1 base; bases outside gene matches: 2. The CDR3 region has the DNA TGTGCCAGCAGGGGACAGTCGAACACTGAAGCTTTCTTT. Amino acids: CASRGQSNTEAFF.

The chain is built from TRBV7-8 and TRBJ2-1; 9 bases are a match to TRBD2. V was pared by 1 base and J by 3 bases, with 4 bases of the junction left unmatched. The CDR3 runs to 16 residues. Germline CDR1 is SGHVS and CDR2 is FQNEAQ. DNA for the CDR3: TGTGCCAGCAGCTTAGTAGCGGGGGTTAACTACAATGAGCAGTTCTTC. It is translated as CASSLVAGVNYNEQFF.

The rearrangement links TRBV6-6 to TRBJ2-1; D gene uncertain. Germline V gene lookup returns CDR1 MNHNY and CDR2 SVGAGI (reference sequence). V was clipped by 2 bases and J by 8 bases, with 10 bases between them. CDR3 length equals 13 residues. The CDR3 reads CASSYASFDEQFF. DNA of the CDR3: TGTGCCAGCAGTTACGCTAGTTTCGATGAGCAGTTCTTC.

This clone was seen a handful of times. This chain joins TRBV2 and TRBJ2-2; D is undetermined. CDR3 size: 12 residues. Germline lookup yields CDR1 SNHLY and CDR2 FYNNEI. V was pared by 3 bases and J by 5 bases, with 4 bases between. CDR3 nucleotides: TGTGCCAGCAGTGATCTGACCGGGGAGCTGTTTTTT. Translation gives CASSDLTGELFF.

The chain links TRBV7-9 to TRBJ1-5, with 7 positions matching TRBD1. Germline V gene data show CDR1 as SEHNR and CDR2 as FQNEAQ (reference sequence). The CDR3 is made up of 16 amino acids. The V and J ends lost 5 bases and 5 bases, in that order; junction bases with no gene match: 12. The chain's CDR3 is CASSPAGRGADQPQHF. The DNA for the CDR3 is TGTGCCAGCAGCCCAGCGGGCAGGGGGGCTGATCAGCCCCAGCATTTT.

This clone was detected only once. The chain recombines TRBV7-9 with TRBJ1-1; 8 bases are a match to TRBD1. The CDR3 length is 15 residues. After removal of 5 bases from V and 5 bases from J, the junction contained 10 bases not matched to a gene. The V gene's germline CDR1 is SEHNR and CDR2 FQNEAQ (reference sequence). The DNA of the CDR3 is TGTGCCAGCAGCCCACCAGGGGGCCGGGAAACTGAAGCTTTCTTT. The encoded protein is CASSPPGGRETEAFF. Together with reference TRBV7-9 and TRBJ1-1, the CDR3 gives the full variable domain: DTGVSQNPRHKITKRGQNVTFRCDPISEHNRLYWYRQTLGQGPEFLTYFQNEAQLEKSRLLSDRFSAERPKGSFSTLEIQRTEQGDSAMYLCASSPPGGRETEAFFGQGTRLTVV.

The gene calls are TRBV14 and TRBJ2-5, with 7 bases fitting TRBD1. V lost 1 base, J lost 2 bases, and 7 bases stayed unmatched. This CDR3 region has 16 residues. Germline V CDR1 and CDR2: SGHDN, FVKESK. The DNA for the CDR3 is TGTGCCAGCAGCCAAGGGGACAGCCCGTTACAAGAGACCCAGTACTTC. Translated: CASSQGDSPLQETQYF.

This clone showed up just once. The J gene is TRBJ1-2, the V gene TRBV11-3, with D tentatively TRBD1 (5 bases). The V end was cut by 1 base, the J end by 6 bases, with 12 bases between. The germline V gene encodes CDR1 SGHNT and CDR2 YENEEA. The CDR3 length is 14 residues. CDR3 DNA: TGTGCCAGCAGCTTAGTAGGCCAGGGCCATGGCTACACCTTC. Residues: CASSLVGQGHGYTF.

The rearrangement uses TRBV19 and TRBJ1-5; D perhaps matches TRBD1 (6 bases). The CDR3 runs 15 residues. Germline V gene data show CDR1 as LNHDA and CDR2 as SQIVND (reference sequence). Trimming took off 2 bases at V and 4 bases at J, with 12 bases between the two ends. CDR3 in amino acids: CASSIQGGGNQPQHF. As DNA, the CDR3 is TGTGCCAGTAGTATACAGGGAGGGGGAAATCAGCCCCAGCATTTT.

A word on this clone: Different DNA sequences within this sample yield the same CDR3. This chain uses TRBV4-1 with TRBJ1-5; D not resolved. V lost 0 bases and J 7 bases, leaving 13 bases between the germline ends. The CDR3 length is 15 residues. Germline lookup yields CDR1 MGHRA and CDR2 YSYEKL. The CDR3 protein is CASSQDDRGNQPQHF. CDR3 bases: TGCGCCAGCAGCCAAGATGATCGGGGTAACCAGCCCCAGCATTTT.

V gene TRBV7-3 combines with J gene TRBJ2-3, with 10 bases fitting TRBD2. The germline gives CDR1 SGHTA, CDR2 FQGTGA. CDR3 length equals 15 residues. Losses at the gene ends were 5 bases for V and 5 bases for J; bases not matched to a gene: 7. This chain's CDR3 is CASSRTSGAGDTQYF. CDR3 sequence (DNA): TGTGCCAGCAGCCGTACTAGCGGGGCTGGAGATACGCAGTATTTT.

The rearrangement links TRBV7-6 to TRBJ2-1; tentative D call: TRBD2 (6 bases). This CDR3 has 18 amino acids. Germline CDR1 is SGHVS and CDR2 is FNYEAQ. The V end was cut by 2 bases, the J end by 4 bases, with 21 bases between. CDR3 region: CASSLTRELGWGYNEQFF. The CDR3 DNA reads TGTGCCAGCAGCTTAACCCGGGAGCTGGGATGGGGATACAATGAGCAGTTCTTC.

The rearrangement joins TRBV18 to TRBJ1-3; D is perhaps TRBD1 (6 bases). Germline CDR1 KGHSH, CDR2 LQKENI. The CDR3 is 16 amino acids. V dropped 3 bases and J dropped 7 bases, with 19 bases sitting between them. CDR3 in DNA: TGTGCCAGCTCACCGGGCAGGGGTAATTTGGCGAACACCATATATTTT. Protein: CASSPGRGNLANTIYF.